This passage covers 22 T cell receptor beta chains from one sample sequenced in a study of T cell therapy after organ transplantation. Libraries were prepared by immunoSEQ multiplex PCR; TCRdb keeps only in-frame clonotypes and omits some of them. The data contain roughly 2,500 clones, around 70% of them singletons. For these receptors, no antigen is known. Sequenced material: CD8+ T cells from blood, taken before autologous CMV-specific T cell therapy. These receptors originate from a human patient who had received a solid organ transplant and had CMV disease.

This chain links TRBV6-5 with TRBJ2-3; the D is unclear. CDR1 MNHEY and CDR2 SVGAGI come from the germline V gene. The CDR3 totals 13 residues. Trimming shortened V by 4 bases and J by 2 bases, and 7 bases separated the two germline ends. CDR3: CASSWLATDTQYF. CDR3 nucleotide sequence: TGTGCCAGCAGTTGGTTGGCCACAGATACGCAGTATTTT.

In this sample, this clone turned up a few times. The J gene is TRBJ2-1, the V gene TRBV28, with D possibly matching TRBD1 (5 bases). CDR3 length: 15 residues. The V gene lost 3 bases and the J gene lost 4 bases, with 13 bases spanning the gap. Germline V lookup: CDR1 MDHEN, CDR2 SYDVKM. CDR3 sequence (DNA): TGTGCCAGCAGTTTTTCGGAGACAGCATACAATGAGCAGTTCTTC. It specifies CASSFSETAYNEQFF. The full variable domain, rest sourced from reference TRBV28 and TRBJ2-1, is DVKVTQSSRYLVKRTGEKVFLECVQDMDHENMFWYRQDPGLGLRLIYFSYDVKMKEKGDIPEGYSVSREKKERFSLILESASTNQTSMYLCASSFSETAYNEQFFGPGTRLTVL.

The genes are TRBV28 and TRBJ1-1, with TRBD1 matching over 10 bases. CDR1 and CDR2 (germline): MDHEN, SYDVKM. The CDR3 is made up of 14 amino acids. Germline trimming cut 5 bases from V and 4 bases from J; bases unmatched to any gene: 4. Written as DNA, the CDR3 is TGTGCCAGCAGTCCATGGGACAGGGGCACTGAAGCTTTCTTT. Translating gives CASSPWDRGTEAFF.

V is TRBV11-2 and J is TRBJ2-2; D is unresolved. CDR1 is SGHAT and CDR2 is FQNNGV in the germline V gene. V lost 0 bases and J 1 base, leaving 6 bases between the germline ends. The CDR3 consists of 15 residues. CDR3 sequence: CASSLDGWNTGELFF. The CDR3 DNA follows: TGTGCCAGCAGCTTAGACGGCTGGAACACCGGGGAGCTGTTTTTT.

The chain uses TRBV5-1 and TRBJ1-6; TRBD1 might be the D (6 bases). V was cut by 0 bases and J by 6 bases, with 10 bases left in between. The CDR3 sequence is 15 residues long. Germline assignment: CDR1 SGHRS and CDR2 YFSETQ. The CDR3 region has the DNA TGCGCCAGCAGCTTGGCGGACAGTAGTAATTCACCCCTCCACTTT. Amino acid sequence: CASSLADSSNSPLHF.

V usage is TRBV7-8 and J usage is TRBJ1-2, with D uncertain. Trimming removed 1 base from V and 4 bases from J, with 4 bases in between. The CDR3 has 12 residues. Germline V gives CDR1 SGHVS, CDR2 FQNEAQ. CDR3 sequence: CASSLGGYGYTF. The DNA for the CDR3 is TGTGCCAGCAGCTTAGGGGGCTATGGCTACACCTTC.

V gene TRBV27 combines with J gene TRBJ2-6; 8 bases align to TRBD1. This CDR3 has 22 residues. J was trimmed by 2 bases and V by 8 bases; bases with no gene match: 26. Germline V gene lookup returns CDR1 MNHEY and CDR2 SMNVEV (reference sequence). The CDR3 protein is CASSGLAQYRDRHRAGANVLTF. As DNA, the CDR3 is TGTGCCAGCTCCGGACTGGCCCAATACCGGGACAGGCACCGAGCTGGGGCCAACGTCCTGACTTTC.

Details on this clone: Germline is not matched at one junction end, which may reflect a read error. This chain joins TRBV9 and TRBJ1-3; D ambiguous. The CDR3 contains 16 residues. The germline gives CDR1 SGDLS, CDR2 YYNGEE. For the CDR3, the DNA is TGTGCCAGCAGCGTAGCTAAGGGAGTGGGTGGAAACAACATATATTTT. This gives the protein CASSVAKGVGGNNIYF.

The chain carries TRBV28 and TRBJ2-2; D is uncertain. The V end was cut by 3 bases, the J end by 1 base, with 15 bases between. The CDR3 has 17 amino acids. Germline CDR1 reads MDHEN; CDR2 reads SYDVKM. CDR3: CASSFPAGEQNTGELFF. The CDR3 DNA is TGTGCCAGCAGTTTCCCTGCTGGGGAACAGAACACCGGGGAGCTGTTTTTT.

This rearrangement joins TRBV19 to TRBJ2-1; TRBD1 matches 9 bases. CDR3 length equals 14 residues. Germline CDR1 reads LNHDA; CDR2 reads SQIVND (reference sequence). The V and J ends lost 4 bases and 6 bases, in that order; junction bases with no gene match: 4. CDR3 nucleotides: TGTGCCAGTAGTACCTGGACAGGGGTCAATGAGCAGTTCTTC. Its translation is CASSTWTGVNEQFF.

The gene calls are TRBV6-1 and TRBJ2-7; D unclear. Germline CDR1 reads MNHNS; CDR2 reads SASEGT. The CDR3 is made up of 13 amino acids. With 3 bases removed from V and 0 bases from J, the gap between germline ends came to 6 bases. The CDR3 bases are TGTGCCAGCAGTGATGGAAACTCCTACGAGCAGTACTTC. Translating gives CASSDGNSYEQYF.

The gene calls are TRBV19 and TRBJ2-5; maybe TRBD2 (7 bases). The CDR3 sequence is 18 residues long. V shed 3 bases and J shed 3 bases, with 23 bases lying between them. CDR1 is LNHDA, CDR2 SQIVND, per germline (reference sequence). The CDR3 reads CASSISVLGGRRKETQYF. The CDR3 coding sequence is TGTGCCAGTAGTATTTCGGTGTTGGGGGGGCGCAGGAAAGAGACCCAGTACTTC. Together with reference TRBV19 and TRBJ2-5, the CDR3 gives the full variable domain: DGGITQSPKYLFRKEGQNVTLSCEQNLNHDAMYWYRQDPGQGLRLIYYSQIVNDFQKGDIAEGYSVSREKKESFPLTVTSAQKNPTAFYLCASSISVLGGRRKETQYFGPGTRLLVL.

The rearrangement links TRBV9 to TRBJ2-5, with D maybe TRBD1 (5 bases). Germline V gene data show CDR1 as SGDLS and CDR2 as YYNGEE. This CDR3 is built from 15 residues. Deletions cut 9 bases from V and 3 bases from J, with 21 bases between. The CDR3 spells CATSIQGGVEETQYF. Written as DNA, the CDR3 is TGTGCCACCTCGATCCAGGGTGGTGTAGAAGAGACCCAGTACTTC.

CDR3 protein: CASSLYQIRGNEQYF. As DNA, the CDR3 is TGTGCCAGCAGCTTATACCAGATTCGGGGGAACGAGCAGTACTTC. The J gene is TRBJ2-7, the V gene TRBV11-1; weak D call: TRBD2 (6 bases). The CDR3 consists of 15 residues. The V end lost 2 bases, the J end lost 5 bases, and 16 bases lay between the germline ends. CDR1 and CDR2 (germline): SGHAT, FQDESV (reference sequence).

The chain combines TRBV7-2 with TRBJ2-3, with TRBD2 identical over 8 bases. This CDR3 has 14 amino acids. V lost 4 bases, J lost 11 bases, and 11 bases stayed unmatched. Germline V gives CDR1 SGHTA, CDR2 FQGNSA. For the CDR3, the DNA is TGTGCCAGCAGCTCGCCCGGGACTAGAGGGGGGCAGTATTTT. This translates into CASSSPGTRGGQYF. Using reference TRBV7-2 and TRBJ2-3 for the parts outside the CDR3, the full variable domain is GAGVSQSPSNKVTEKGKDVELRCDPISGHTALYWYRQSLGQGLEFLIYFQGNSAPDKSGLPSDRFSAERTGGSVSTLTIQRTQQEDSAVYLCASSSPGTRGGQYFGPGTRLTVL.

As DNA, the CDR3 is TGTGCCAGCAGCCAAGGAGGGAGCTCCTACGAGCAGTACTTC. Amino acids: CASSQGGSSYEQYF. The chain couples TRBV5-4 to TRBJ2-7; a possible D gene is TRBD2 (6 bases). Trimming took off 4 bases at V and 0 bases at J, with 11 bases between the two ends. The CDR3 is made up of 14 amino acids. Germline V lookup: CDR1 SGHNT, CDR2 YYREEE (reference sequence).

The chain has TRBV7-8 and TRBJ2-7; D not resolved. Trimming took off 1 base at V and 2 bases at J, with 12 bases between the two ends. The V gene's germline CDR1 is SGHVS and CDR2 FQNEAQ. This CDR3 spans 15 amino acids. The chain's CDR3 is CASSLEGRPTYEQYF. CDR3 nucleotides: TGTGCCAGCAGCTTAGAGGGCCGTCCCACCTACGAGCAGTACTTC. The complete variable domain, with remaining parts taken from reference TRBV7-8 and TRBJ2-7, reads GAGVSQSPRYKVAKRGQDVALRCDPISGHVSLFWYQQALGQGPEFLTYFQNEAQLDKSGLPSDRFFAERPEGSVSTLKIQRTQQEDSAVYLCASSLEGRPTYEQYFGPGTRLTVT.

The chain uses TRBV4-1 and TRBJ2-1; perhaps TRBD2 as D (6 bases). V lost 5 bases and J 3 bases, leaving 20 bases between the germline ends. The germline V gene encodes CDR1 MGHRA and CDR2 YSYEKL. CDR3 length: 17 amino acids. CDR3 loop: CASSLEVGRGYYNEQFF. CDR3 sequence (DNA): TGCGCCAGCAGCTTGGAGGTGGGTCGGGGGTACTACAATGAGCAGTTCTTC.

Here the CDR3 reads CASSLVGTDTQYF. For the CDR3, the DNA is TGTGCCAGCAGCTTAGTGGGCACAGATACGCAGTATTTT. The V and J genes are TRBV7-3 and TRBJ2-3; D remains ambiguous. Trimming took 2 bases from V and 1 from J, leaving 4 bases between them. The germline V gene encodes CDR1 SGHTA and CDR2 FQGTGA. This CDR3 has 13 residues. The full variable domain, rest sourced from reference TRBV7-3 and TRBJ2-3, is GAGVSQTPSNKVTEKGKYVELRCDPISGHTALYWYRQSLGQGPEFLIYFQGTGAADDSGLPNDRFFAVRPEGSVSTLKIQRTERGDSAVYLCASSLVGTDTQYFGPGTRLTVL.

This clone has a handful of counts. The chain uses TRBV18 and TRBJ2-7; D perhaps matches TRBD1 (6 bases). CDR3 length: 14 amino acids. V lost 3 bases and J lost 3, with 12 bases in between. CDR1 KGHSH and CDR2 LQKENI come from the germline V gene. CDR3 bases: TGTGCCAGCTCACCTGGGACACCTTACTACGAGCAGTACTTC. Translated, it gives CASSPGTPYYEQYF.

The chain combines TRBV9 with TRBJ2-7; 8 bases agree with TRBD1. In germline, CDR1 is SGDLS, CDR2 YYNGEE. The CDR3 has 14 residues. The ends lost 4 bases at V and 1 base at J; junction bases unmatched: 4. The CDR3 sequence is CASSSTGASYEQYF. The DNA of the CDR3 is TGTGCCAGCAGCTCGACAGGGGCATCCTACGAGCAGTACTTC. Based on the CDR3 plus reference TRBV9 and TRBJ2-7, the full variable domain is DSGVTQTPKHLITATGQRVTLRCSPRSGDLSVYWYQQSLDQGLQFLIQYYNGEERAKGNILERFSAQQFPDLHSELNLSSLELGDSALYFCASSSTGASYEQYFGPGTRLTVT.

To note about this clone: Relative to the germline gene, one junction end is altered; a read error may explain this. V usage is TRBV7-7 and J usage is TRBJ1-3, with a possible D match to TRBD1 (5 bases). The CDR3 has 15 amino acids. The V gene's germline CDR1 is SSHAT and CDR2 FNYEAQ (reference sequence). CDR3 protein: CASSSGHYSGNTIYF. CDR3 DNA: TGTGCTAGCAGCTCAGGGCACTACTCTGGAAACACCATATATTTT.